Reported below is one T cell receptor beta chain. As yet, its antigen is unknown. The read terminates 3 residues ahead of where the CDR3 ends, so the germline J gene completes it. This record belongs to a study of Tregs in tolerant kidney transplant recipients. Study findings and constraints: Validation in larger populations is needed because few patients were studied. Nucleotide sequences could not be compared across some patients' samples due to primer changes.

Method: immunoSEQ multiplex PCR; TCRdb's copy keeps in-frame clones and lacks some. The sample has approximately 52,000 clones. V lost 9 bases to trimming and J lost 5 bases; unmatched junction nucleotides: 4. The CDR3 loop spans 12 amino acids. Germline V gives CDR1 SEHNR, CDR2 FQNEAQ (reference sequence). The TCR originated in a human donor who received a combined kidney and bone marrow transplant. Sequencing was performed on CD4+ T cells from blood, taken before the transplant. The J gene is TRBJ1-1, the V gene TRBV7-9; 9 bases map to TRBD1. The CDR3: CASRTGETEAFF. The CDR3 bases that were read are TGTGCCAGTAGGACAGGGGAGACTGAA. Using reference TRBV7-9 and TRBJ1-1 for the parts outside the CDR3, the full variable domain is DTGVSQNPRHKITKRGQNVTFRCDPISEHNRLYWYRQTLGQGPEFLTYFQNEAQLEKSRLLSDRFSAERPKGSFSTLEIQRTEQGDSAMYLCASRTGETEAFFGQGTRLTVV.